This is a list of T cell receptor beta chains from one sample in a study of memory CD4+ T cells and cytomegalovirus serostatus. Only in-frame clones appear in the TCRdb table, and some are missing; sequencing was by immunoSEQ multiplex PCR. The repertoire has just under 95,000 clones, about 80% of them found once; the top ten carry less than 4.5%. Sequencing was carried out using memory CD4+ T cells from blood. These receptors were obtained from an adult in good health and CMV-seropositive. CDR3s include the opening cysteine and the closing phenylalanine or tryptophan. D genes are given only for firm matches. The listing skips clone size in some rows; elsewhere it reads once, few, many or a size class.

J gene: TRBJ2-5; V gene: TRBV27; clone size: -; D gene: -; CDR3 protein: CASTSRRGQETQYF; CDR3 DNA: TGTGCCAGCACCTCCCGCAGGGGCCAAGAGACCCAGTACTTC
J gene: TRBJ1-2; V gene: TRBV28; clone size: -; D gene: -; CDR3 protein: CASSLKVDGDYGYTF; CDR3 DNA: TGTGCCAGCAGTTTAAAGGTCGACGGAGACTATGGCTACACCTTC
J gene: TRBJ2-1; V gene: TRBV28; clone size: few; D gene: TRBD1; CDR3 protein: CASSPPEGTGGWNEQFF; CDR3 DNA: TGTGCCAGCAGTCCCCCAGAAGGGACAGGGGGCTGGAATGAGCAGTTCTTC
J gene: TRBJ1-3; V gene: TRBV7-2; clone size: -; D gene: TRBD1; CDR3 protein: CASSLGSGGGTIYF; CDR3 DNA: TGTGCCAGCAGCTTAGGGTCAGGGGGCGGCACCATATATTTT
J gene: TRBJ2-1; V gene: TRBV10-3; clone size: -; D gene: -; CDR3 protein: CAISESTGPYNEQFF; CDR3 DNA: TGTGCCATCAGTGAGTCAACGGGACCCTACAATGAGCAGTTCTTC
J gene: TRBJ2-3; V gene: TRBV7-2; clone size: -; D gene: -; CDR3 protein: CASSLGRAGTDTQYF; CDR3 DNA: TGTGCCAGCAGCTTAGGTCGAGCCGGTACAGATACGCAGTATTTT
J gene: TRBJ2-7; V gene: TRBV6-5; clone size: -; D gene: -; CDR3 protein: CASTSSASYEQYF; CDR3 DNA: TGTGCCAGCACCTCCAGTGCCTCCTACGAGCAGTACTTC
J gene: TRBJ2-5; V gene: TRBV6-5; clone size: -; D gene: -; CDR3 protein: CASSYPKGPTETQYF; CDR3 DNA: TGTGCCAGCAGTTACCCGAAAGGCCCGACAGAGACCCAGTACTTC
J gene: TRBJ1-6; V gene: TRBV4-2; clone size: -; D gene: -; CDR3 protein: CASSQGAEGASPLHF; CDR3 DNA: TGTGCCAGCAGCCAAGGCGCAGAGGGAGCTTCACCCCTCCACTTT
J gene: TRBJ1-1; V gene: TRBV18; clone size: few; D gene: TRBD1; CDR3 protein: CASSLNRGDTEAFF; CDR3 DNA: TGTGCCAGCTCACTTAACAGGGGAGACACTGAAGCTTTCTTT